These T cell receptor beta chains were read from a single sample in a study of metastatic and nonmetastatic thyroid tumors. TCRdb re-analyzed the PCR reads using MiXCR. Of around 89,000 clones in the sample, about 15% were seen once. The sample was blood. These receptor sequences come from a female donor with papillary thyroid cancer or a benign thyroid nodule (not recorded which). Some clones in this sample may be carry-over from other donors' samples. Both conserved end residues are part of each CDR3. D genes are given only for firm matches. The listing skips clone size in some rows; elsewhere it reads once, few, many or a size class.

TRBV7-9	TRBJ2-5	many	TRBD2	CASSLTLAEETQYF	TGTGCCAGCAGCTTAACACTAGCGGAAGAGACCCAGTACTTC
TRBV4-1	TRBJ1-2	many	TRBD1	CASSSSTGRNYGYTF	TGCGCCAGCAGCTCATCGACAGGGAGGAACTATGGCTACACCTTC
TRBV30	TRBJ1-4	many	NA	CAWSLAGGNEKLFF	TGTGCCTGGAGTCTTGCGGGGGGTAATGAAAAACTGTTTTTT
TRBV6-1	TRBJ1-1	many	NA	CASSDVGRTEAFF	TGTGCCAGCAGTGATGTCGGGAGGACTGAAGCTTTCTTT
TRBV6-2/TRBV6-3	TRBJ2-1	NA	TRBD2	CASTKKGLENNEQFF	TGTGCCAGCACGAAAAAGGGACTAGAGAACAATGAGCAGTTCTTC
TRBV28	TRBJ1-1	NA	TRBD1	CASSPLAGQGAVDTEAFF	TGTGCCAGCAGCCCCCTTGCCGGACAGGGTGCGGTTGACACTGAAGCTTTCTTT
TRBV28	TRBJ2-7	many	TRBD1	CASSSPGRGTGEYEQYF	TGTGCCAGCAGTTCGCCCGGACGGGGGACAGGGGAGTACGAGCAGTACTTC
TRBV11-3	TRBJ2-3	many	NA	CASSLDTTDTQYF	TGTGCCAGCAGCTTAGATACCACAGATACGCAGTATTTT
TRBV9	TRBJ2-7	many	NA	CASSVGGAPYEQYF	TGTGCCAGCAGCGTAGGGGGGGCTCCCTACGAGCAGTACTTC
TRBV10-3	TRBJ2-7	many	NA	CAISESRGGGERQQYF	TGTGCCATCAGTGAGTCCAGGGGGGGGGGGGAAAGACAGCAGTACTTC
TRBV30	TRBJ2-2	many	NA	CAWSVPSDDTGELFF	TGTGCCTGGAGTGTACCTAGCGACGACACCGGGGAGCTGTTTTTT
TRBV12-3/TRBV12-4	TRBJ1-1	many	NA	CASSRNGGTEAFF	TGTGCCAGCAGCCGAAACGGGGGAACTGAAGCTTTCTTT
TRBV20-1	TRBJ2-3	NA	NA	CSVVRDTQYF	TGCAGTGTGGTTAGAGATACGCAGTATTTT
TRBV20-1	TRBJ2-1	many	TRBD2	CSARDAPGLANHNEQFF	TGCAGTGCTAGAGATGCTCCGGGACTAGCTAACCACAATGAGCAGTTCTTC
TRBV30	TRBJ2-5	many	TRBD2	CAWGTSAGGTQYF	TGTGCCTGGGGGACTAGCGCCGGGGGTACCCAGTACTTC
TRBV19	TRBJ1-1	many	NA	CASSIPEFRAEAFF	TGTGCCAGTAGTATCCCGGAATTCAGGGCTGAAGCTTTCTTT
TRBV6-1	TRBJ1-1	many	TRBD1	CASSVTGMGEAFF	TGTGCCAGCAGTGTGACAGGGATGGGTGAAGCTTTCTTT
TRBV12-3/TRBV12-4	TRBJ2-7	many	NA	CASSSKTGGGEQYF	TGTGCCAGCAGTTCCAAGACAGGAGGGGGCGAGCAGTACTTC
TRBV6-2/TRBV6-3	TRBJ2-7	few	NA	CSTRVQGAYEQYF	TGTTCCACCCGAGTACAGGGAGCCTACGAGCAGTACTTC
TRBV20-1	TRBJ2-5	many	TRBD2	CSAGTSGEETQYF	TGCAGTGCTGGGACTAGCGGGGAAGAGACCCAGTACTTC
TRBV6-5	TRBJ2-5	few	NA	CASSCLSTGLVETQYF	TGTGCCAGCAGTTGCCTGAGCACAGGGTTGGTGGAGACCCAGTACTTC
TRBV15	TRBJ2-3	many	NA	CATSTIAGEDTQYF	TGTGCCACCAGCACCATAGCAGGGGAAGATACGCAGTATTTT
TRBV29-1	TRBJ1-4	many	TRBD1	CSVVRGGTGVEKLFF	TGCAGCGTCGTTAGAGGGGGGACAGGGGTTGAAAAACTGTTTTTT
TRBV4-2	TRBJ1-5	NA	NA	CASSHDRNQPQHF	TGTGCCAGCAGTCACGACAGGAATCAGCCCCAGCATTTT
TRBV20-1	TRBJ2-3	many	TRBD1	CSALRGPGTDTQYF	TGCAGTGCCCTAAGGGGGCCTGGCACAGATACGCAGTATTTT
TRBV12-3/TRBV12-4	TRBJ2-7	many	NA	CASSPGRLYEQYF	TGTGCCAGCAGTCCGGGGAGGCTCTACGAGCAGTACTTC
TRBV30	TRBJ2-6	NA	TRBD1	CAWSGPDRAPPGASGANVLTF	TGTGCCTGGAGTGGTCCGGACAGGGCCCCACCCGGGGCCTCTGGGGCCAACGTCCTGACTTTC
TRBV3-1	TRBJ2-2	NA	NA	CASSLTRPMTGELFF	TGTGCCAGCAGCCTTACCCGACCGATGACCGGGGAGCTGTTTTTT
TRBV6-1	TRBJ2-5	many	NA	CASSPRGVGGETQYF	TGTGCCAGCAGTCCCCGCGGGGTGGGGGGAGAGACCCAGTACTTC
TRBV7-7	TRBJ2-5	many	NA	CASSLRTDGTQYF	TGTGCTAGCAGCTTAAGGACCGACGGGACCCAGTACTTC
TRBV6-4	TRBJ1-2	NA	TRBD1	CASSYVGTATSYGYTF	TGTGCCAGCAGTTATGTAGGGACAGCTACTAGCTATGGCTACACCTTC
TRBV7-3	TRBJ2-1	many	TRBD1	CASSLLPGQGRDEQFF	TGTGCCAGCAGCTTATTGCCGGGACAGGGTAGGGATGAGCAGTTCTTC
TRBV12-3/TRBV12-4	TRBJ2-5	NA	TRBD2	CASTNSGGQEETQYF	TGTGCCAGCACCAATAGCGGGGGGCAAGAGGAGACCCAGTACTTC
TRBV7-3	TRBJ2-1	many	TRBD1	CASSWTGGADEQFF	TGTGCCAGCAGCTGGACAGGGGGCGCGGATGAGCAGTTCTTC
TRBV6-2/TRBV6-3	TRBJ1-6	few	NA	CASSYPPSGSPLQF	TGTGCCAGCAGTTACCCCCCTTCAGGTTCACCACTCCAATTT
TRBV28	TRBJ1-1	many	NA	CASSPPTADAFF	TGTGCCAGCAGCCCCCCGACGGCTGATGCTTTCTTT
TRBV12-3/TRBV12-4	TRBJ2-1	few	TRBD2	CASRPGLAVTAEQFF	TGTGCCAGTAGACCCGGACTAGCCGTGACTGCAGAGCAGTTCTTC
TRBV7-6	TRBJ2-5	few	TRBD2	CASSPQRGRQETQYF	TGTGCCAGCAGCCCCCAGCGGGGGAGGCAAGAGACCCAGTACTTC
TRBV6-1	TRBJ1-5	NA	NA	CASSTYRDPVQPQHF	TGTGCCAGCAGTACCTACAGGGATCCTGTTCAGCCCCAGCATTTT
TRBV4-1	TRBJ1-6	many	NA	CASSPLGLSPLHF	TGCGCCAGCAGCCCCTTAGGCCTATCACCCCTCCACTTT
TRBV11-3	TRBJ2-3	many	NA	CASSFGADTQYF	TGTGCCAGCAGCTTCGGTGCAGATACGCAGTATTTT
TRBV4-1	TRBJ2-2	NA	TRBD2	CASSRRFGGFEELFF	TGCGCCAGCAGCCGACGCTTCGGGGGGTTTGAGGAGCTGTTTTTT
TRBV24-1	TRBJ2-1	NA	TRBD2	CASSDLKTSVGPVAYNEQFF	TGTGCCAGCAGTGATTTGAAAACTAGCGTGGGCCCTGTAGCCTACAATGAGCAGTTCTTC
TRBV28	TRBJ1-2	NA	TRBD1	CARHNRGTYGYTF	TGTGCCAGACACAACAGGGGGACCTATGGCTACACCTTC
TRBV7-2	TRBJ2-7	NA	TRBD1	CASRPTGMTYGQYF	TGTGCCAGCAGACCGACAGGGATGACCTACGGGCAGTACTTC
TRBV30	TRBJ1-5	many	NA	CAWAWDSNQPQHF	TGTGCCTGGGCATGGGATAGCAATCAGCCCCAGCATTTT
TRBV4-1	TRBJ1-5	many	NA	CASSQSGQPQHF	TGCGCCAGCAGCCAATCGGGTCAGCCCCAGCATTTT
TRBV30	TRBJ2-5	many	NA	CAWSGIGVQAQYF	TGTGCCTGGAGTGGCATAGGGGTTCAGGCCCAGTACTTC
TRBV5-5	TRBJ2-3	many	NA	CASRRDPAPDTQYF	TGTGCCAGCAGACGGGACCCCGCCCCGGATACGCAGTATTTT
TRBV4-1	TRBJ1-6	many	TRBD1	CASSQIDRGGNSPLHF	TGCGCCAGCAGCCAAATCGACAGGGGAGGGAATTCACCCCTCCACTTT
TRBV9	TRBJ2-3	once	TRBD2	CASSVVAGGPMSTDTQYF	TGTGCCAGCAGCGTAGTAGCGGGGGGGCCTATGAGTACAGATACGCAGTATTTT
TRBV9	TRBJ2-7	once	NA	CASRVASSSYEQYF	TGTGCCAGCAGAGTAGCTTCTAGCTCCTACGAGCAGTACTTC
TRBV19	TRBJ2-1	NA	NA	CATTTGRDEQLF	TGTGCCACCACGACAGGTAGAGATGAGCAGTTATTC